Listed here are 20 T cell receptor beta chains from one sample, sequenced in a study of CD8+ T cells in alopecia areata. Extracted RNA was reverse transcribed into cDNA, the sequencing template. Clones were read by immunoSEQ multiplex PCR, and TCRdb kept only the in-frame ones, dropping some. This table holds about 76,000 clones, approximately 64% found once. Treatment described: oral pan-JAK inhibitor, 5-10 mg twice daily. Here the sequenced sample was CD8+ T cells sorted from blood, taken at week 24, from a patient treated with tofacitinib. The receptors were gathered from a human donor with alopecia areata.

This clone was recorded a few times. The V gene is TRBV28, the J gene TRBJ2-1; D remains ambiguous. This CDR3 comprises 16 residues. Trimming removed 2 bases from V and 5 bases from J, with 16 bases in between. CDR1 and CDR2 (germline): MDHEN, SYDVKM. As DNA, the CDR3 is TGTGCCAGCAGTTTAGGACCTCCCCCTCTCGACAATGAGCAGTTCTTC. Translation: CASSLGPPPLDNEQFF. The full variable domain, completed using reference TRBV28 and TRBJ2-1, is DVKVTQSSRYLVKRTGEKVFLECVQDMDHENMFWYRQDPGLGLRLIYFSYDVKMKEKGDIPEGYSVSREKKERFSLILESASTNQTSMYLCASSLGPPPLDNEQFFGPGTRLTVL.

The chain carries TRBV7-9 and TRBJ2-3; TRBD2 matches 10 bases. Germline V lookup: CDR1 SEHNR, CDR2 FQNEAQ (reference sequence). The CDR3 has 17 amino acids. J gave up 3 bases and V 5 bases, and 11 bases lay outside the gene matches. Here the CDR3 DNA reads TGTGCCAGCAGCCGTCCGTCCGGAGCGGGGGGGACAGATACGCAGTATTTT. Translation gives CASSRPSGAGGTDTQYF. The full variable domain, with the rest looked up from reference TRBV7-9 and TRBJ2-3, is DTGVSQNPRHKITKRGQNVTFRCDPISEHNRLYWYRQTLGQGPEFLTYFQNEAQLEKSRLLSDRFSAERPKGSFSTLEIQRTEQGDSAMYLCASSRPSGAGGTDTQYFGPGTRLTVL.

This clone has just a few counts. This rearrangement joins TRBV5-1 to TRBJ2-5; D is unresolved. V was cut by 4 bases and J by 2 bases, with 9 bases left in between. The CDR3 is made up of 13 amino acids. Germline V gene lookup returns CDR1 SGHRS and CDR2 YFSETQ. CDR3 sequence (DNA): TGCGCCAGCAGCAAAGGTAGTCAAGAGACCCAGTACTTC. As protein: CASSKGSQETQYF. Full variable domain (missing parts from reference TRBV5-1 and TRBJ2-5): KAGVTQTPRYLIKTRGQQVTLSCSPISGHRSVSWYQQTPGQGLQFLFEYFSETQRNKGNFPGRFSGRQFSNSRSEMNVSTLELGDSALYLCASSKGSQETQYFGPGTRLLVL.

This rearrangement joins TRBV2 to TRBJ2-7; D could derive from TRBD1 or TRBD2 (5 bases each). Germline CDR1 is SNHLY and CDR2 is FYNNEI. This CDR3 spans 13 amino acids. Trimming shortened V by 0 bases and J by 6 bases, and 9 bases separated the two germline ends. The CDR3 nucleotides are TGTGCCAGCAGTGAAGCGGCTGGGGGCGAGCAGTACTTC. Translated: CASSEAAGGEQYF.

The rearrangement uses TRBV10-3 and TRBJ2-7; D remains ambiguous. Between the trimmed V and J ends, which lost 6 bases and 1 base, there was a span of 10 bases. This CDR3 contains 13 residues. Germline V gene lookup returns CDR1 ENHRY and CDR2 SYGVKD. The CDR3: CAISPDDSYEQYF. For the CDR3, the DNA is TGTGCCATCAGCCCGGATGATTCCTACGAGCAGTACTTC.

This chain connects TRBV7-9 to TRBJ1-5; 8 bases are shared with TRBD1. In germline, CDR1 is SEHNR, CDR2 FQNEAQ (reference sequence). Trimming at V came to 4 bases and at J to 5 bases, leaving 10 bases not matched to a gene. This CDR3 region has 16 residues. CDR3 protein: CASSSADRDGDQPQHF. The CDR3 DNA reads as TGTGCCAGCAGCTCCGCGGACAGGGACGGTGATCAGCCCCAGCATTTT. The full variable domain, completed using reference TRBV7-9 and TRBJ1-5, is DTGVSQNPRHKITKRGQNVTFRCDPISEHNRLYWYRQTLGQGPEFLTYFQNEAQLEKSRLLSDRFSAERPKGSFSTLEIQRTEQGDSAMYLCASSSADRDGDQPQHFGDGTRLSIL.

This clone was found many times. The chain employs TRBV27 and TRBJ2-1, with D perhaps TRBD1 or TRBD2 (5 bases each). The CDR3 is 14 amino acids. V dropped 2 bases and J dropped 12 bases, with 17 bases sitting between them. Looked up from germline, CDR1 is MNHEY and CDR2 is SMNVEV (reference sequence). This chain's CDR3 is CASSLLGAVGTQFF. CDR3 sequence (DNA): TGTGCCAGCAGTTTACTCGGGGCCGTAGGGACGCAGTTCTTC.

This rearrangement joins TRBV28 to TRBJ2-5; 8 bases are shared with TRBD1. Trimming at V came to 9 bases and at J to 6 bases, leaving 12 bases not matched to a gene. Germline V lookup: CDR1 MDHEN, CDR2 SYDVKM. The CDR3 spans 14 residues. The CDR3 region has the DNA TGTGCCAGTGAAGCCGGGACAGGCTTTCAGACCCAGTACTTC. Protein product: CASEAGTGFQTQYF.

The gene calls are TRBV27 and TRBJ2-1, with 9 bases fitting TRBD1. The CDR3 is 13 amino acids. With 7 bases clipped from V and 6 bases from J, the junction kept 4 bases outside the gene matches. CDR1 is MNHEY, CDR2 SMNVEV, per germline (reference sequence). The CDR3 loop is CASMTGGSNEQFF. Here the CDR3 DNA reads TGTGCCAGCATGACAGGGGGAAGCAATGAGCAGTTCTTC.

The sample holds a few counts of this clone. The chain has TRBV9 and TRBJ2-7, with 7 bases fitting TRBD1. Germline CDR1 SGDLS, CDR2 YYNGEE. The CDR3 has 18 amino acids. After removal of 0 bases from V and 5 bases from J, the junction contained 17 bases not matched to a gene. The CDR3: CASSVASRWDSPQNEQYF. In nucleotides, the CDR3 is TGTGCCAGCAGCGTAGCGTCGAGGTGGGACAGCCCTCAAAACGAGCAGTACTTC.

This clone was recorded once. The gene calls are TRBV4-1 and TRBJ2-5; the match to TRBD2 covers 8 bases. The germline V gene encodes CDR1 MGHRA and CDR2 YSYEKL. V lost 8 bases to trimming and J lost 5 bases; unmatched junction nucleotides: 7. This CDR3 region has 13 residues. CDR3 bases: TGCGCCAGCTCCGGCGGGGGGTCGGAGACCCAGTACTTC. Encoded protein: CASSGGGSETQYF.

The CDR3 region is CASSQEGSGYEQYF. In DNA form, the CDR3 reads TGCGCCAGCAGCCAAGAGGGCTCTGGTTACGAGCAGTACTTC. This chain uses TRBV4-1 with TRBJ2-7; no reliable D call. This CDR3 comprises 14 residues. Trimming cost V 0 bases and J 4 bases, with 10 bases left between them. Germline loops: CDR1 MGHRA, CDR2 YSYEKL.

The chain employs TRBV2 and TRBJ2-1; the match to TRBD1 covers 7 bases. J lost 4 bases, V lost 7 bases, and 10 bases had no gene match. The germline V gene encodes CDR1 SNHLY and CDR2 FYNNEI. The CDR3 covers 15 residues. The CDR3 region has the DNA TGTGCCAGCATCATGACAGGGCGGTCATACAATGAGCAGTTCTTC. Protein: CASIMTGRSYNEQFF.

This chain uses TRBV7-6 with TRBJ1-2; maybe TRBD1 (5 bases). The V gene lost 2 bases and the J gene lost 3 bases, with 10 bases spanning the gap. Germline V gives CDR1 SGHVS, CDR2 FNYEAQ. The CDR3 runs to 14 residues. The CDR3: CASSLTGTDYGYTF. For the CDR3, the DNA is TGTGCCAGCAGCTTAACCGGGACGGACTATGGCTACACCTTC.

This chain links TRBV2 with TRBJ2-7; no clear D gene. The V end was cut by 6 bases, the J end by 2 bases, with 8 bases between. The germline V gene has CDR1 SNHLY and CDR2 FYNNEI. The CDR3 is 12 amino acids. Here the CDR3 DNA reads TGTGCCAGCAGCGCTGGGACCTACGAGCAGTACTTC. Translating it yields CASSAGTYEQYF.

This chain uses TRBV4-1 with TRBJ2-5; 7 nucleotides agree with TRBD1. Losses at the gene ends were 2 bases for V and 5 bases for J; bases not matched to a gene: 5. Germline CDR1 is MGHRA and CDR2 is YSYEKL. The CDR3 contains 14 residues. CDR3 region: CASSQRDRRETQYF. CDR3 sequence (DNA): TGCGCCAGCAGCCAACGGGACAGACGGGAGACCCAGTACTTC.

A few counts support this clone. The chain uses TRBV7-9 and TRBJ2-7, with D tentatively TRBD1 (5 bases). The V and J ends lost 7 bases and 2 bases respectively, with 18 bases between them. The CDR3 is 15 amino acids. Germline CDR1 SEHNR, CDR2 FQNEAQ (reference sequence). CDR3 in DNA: TGTGCCAGCACCACAGACGGCAGGGATGCCTACGAGCAGTACTTC. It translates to CASTTDGRDAYEQYF.

The CDR3 DNA sequence: TGTGCCTGGAGGAAGCATACGTCGGACTATGGCTACACCTTC. The encoded protein is CAWRKHTSDYGYTF. The chain is built from TRBV30 and TRBJ1-2; D remains ambiguous. Germline V gene data show CDR1 as GTSNPN and CDR2 as SVGIG (reference sequence). This CDR3 spans 14 amino acids. V lost 3 bases, J lost 3 bases, and 14 bases lay in between.

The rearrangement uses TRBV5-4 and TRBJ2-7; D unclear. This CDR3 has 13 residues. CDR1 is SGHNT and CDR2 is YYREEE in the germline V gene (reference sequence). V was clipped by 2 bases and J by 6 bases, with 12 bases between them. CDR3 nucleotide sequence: TGTGCCAGCAGCTTAGGAGAGACACGCGAGCAGTACTTC. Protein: CASSLGETREQYF.

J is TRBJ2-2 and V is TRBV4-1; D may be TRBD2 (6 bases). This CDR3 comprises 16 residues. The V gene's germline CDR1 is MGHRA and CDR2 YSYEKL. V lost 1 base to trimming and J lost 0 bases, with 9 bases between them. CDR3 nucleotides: TGCGCCAGCAGCCAAGTTCTAGCGTCGAACACCGGGGAGCTGTTTTTT. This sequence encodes CASSQVLASNTGELFF.